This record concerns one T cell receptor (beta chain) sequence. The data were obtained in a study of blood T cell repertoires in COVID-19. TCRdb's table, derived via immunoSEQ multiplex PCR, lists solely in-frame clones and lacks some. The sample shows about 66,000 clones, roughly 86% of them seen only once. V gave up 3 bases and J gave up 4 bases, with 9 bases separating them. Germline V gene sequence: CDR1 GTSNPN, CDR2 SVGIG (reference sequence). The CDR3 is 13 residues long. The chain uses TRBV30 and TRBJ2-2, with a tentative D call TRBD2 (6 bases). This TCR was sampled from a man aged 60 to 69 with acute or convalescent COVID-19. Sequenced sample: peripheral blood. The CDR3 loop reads CAWSGRPTGELFF. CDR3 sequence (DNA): TGTGCCTGGAGCGGGAGACCCACCGGGGAGCTGTTTTTT.